Following are 29 T cell receptor beta chains from one sample sequenced in a study of Graves' ophthalmopathy and Graves' hyperthyroidism. CDR3 regions of TCR beta were amplified from RNA transcripts. The library came from an HTBI-primed first-round RT-PCR and a second-round multiplex PCR. TCRdb processed the multiplex PCR reads anew with MiXCR; each CDR3 protein has one entry. The sample includes about half a million distinct CDR3 sequences, 13% to 15% of them seen just once. Sequenced sample: blood. The source is a woman aged 25-40 years with Graves' ophthalmopathy.

This clonotype was observed a few times. The chain recombines TRBV13 with TRBJ2-7; 9 bases fit TRBD2. The CDR3 totals 16 residues. The ends lost 1 base at V and 7 bases at J; junction bases unmatched: 11. From germline, CDR1 is PRHDT and CDR2 FYEKMQ (reference sequence). The CDR3 here is CASSLAMAGGLGEQYF. As DNA, the CDR3 is TGTGCCAGCAGCTTAGCTATGGCGGGAGGGCTGGGTGAGCAGTACTTC. The whole variable domain, filled in from reference TRBV13 and TRBJ2-7, reads AAGVIQSPRHLIKEKRETATLKCYPIPRHDTVYWYQQGPGQDPQFLISFYEKMQSDKGSIPDRFSAQQFSDYHSELNMSSLELGDSALYFCASSLAMAGGLGEQYFGPGTRLTVT.

This clonotype appeared once. One end of the junction does not line up with germline, which may come from a read error. The chain carries TRBV28 and TRBJ1-5; no clear D. The CDR3 sequence is 14 residues long. Germline CDR1 and CDR2: MDHEN and SYDVKM. CDR3: CASSLIGSTQPQHF. The CDR3 nucleotides read TGTGCCAGCAGTTTAATTGGAAGCACTCAGCCCCAGCATTTT.

The gene calls are TRBV7-2 and TRBJ1-1, with D unresolved. The CDR3 runs 12 residues. Germline V gene data show CDR1 as SGHTA and CDR2 as FQGNSA. Trimming stripped 5 bases from V and 10 bases from J, with 14 bases between. The CDR3 region is CASSPRSYPAFF. In DNA form, the CDR3 reads TGTGCCAGCAGCCCCCGTTCGTACCCAGCTTTCTTT.

This clonotype was detected only a few times. The V gene is TRBV11-2, the J gene TRBJ1-1, with TRBD1 identical over 7 bases. The ends lost 4 bases at V and 4 bases at J; junction bases unmatched: 12. The V gene's germline CDR1 is SGHAT and CDR2 FQNNGV. This CDR3 spans 16 amino acids. The CDR3 is CASSSVRVRGGTEAFF. The CDR3 bases are TGTGCCAGCAGCTCGGTCAGGGTCAGGGGGGGCACTGAAGCTTTCTTT. Using reference TRBV11-2 and TRBJ1-1 for the parts outside the CDR3, the full variable domain is EAGVAQSPRYKIIEKRQSVAFWCNPISGHATLYWYQQILGQGPKLLIQFQNNGVVDDSQLPKDRFSAERLKGVDSTLKIQPAKLEDSAVYLCASSSVRVRGGTEAFFGQGTRLTVV.

The table lists this clonotype with a few counts. The chain has TRBV4-1 and TRBJ2-2; 7 bases are a match to TRBD2. Germline CDR1 is MGHRA and CDR2 is YSYEKL. The CDR3 runs to 21 residues. Germline trimming cut 0 bases from V and 4 bases from J; bases unmatched to any gene: 20. The CDR3 bases are TGCGCCAGCAGCCAAGATGCCTACGGGGGAGGGGAATACATCGGCACCGGGGAGCTGTTTTTT. Its protein is CASSQDAYGGGEYIGTGELFF.

This clonotype was observed at least ten times. The chain joins TRBV20-1 to TRBJ2-7, with 10 bases lining up with TRBD2. The germline V gene encodes CDR1 DFQATT and CDR2 SNEGSKA (reference sequence). The CDR3 length is 15 residues. V shed 0 bases and J 4 bases; nucleotides not matched to a gene: 6. CDR3 coding DNA: TGCAGTGCTAGAGATGGCAGGACTAGCGGATACGAGCAGTACTTC. It encodes CSARDGRTSGYEQYF.

This clonotype was detected many times. This chain connects TRBV11-3 to TRBJ2-7; D unclear. The CDR3 runs to 11 residues. Germline V gene lookup returns CDR1 SGHNT and CDR2 YENEEA. V was cut by 8 bases and J by 2 bases, with 7 bases left in between. In DNA, the CDR3 is TGTGCCAGCGCCTTTACCTACGAGCAGTACTTC. Translating gives CASAFTYEQYF.

This clonotype came up many times. The chain's CDR3 is CAITLDSQETQYF. The CDR3 DNA follows: TGTGCCATTACCCTGGACAGCCAAGAGACCCAGTACTTC. The chain links TRBV2 to TRBJ2-5, with D possibly being TRBD1 (6 bases). The CDR3 totals 13 residues. V was shortened by 10 bases and J by 1 base, with 13 bases between the two germline ends. CDR1 and CDR2 from the germline V gene are SNHLY and FYNNEI.

This clonotype was observed many times. The chain combines TRBV12-3 or TRBV12-4 with TRBJ2-7; 9 nucleotides match TRBD1. The V gene end was trimmed by 6 bases and the J gene end by 7 bases; junction bases not matched to a gene: 7. This CDR3 spans 13 amino acids. The CDR3 DNA reads TGTGCCAGCAGGAGCGGACAGGGGAATGAGCAGTACTTC. This sequence encodes CASRSGQGNEQYF.

This clonotype occurred a few times. This rearrangement joins TRBV12-3 or TRBV12-4 to TRBJ1-2; D unresolved. V lost 3 bases and J 8 bases, leaving 10 bases between the germline ends. CDR3 length: 12 residues. This CDR3 is CASSLTMEGYTF. CDR3 coding DNA: TGTGCCAGCAGTTTGACCATGGAGGGCTACACCTTC.

This clonotype was seen ten or more times. This chain links TRBV4-1 with TRBJ2-5; either TRBD1 or TRBD2 may supply D (6 bases each). The germline V gene has CDR1 MGHRA and CDR2 YSYEKL. The V gene lost 2 bases and the J gene lost 2 bases, with 12 bases spanning the gap. CDR3 length: 15 residues. CDR3 DNA sequence: TGCGCCAGCAGCCAACCGGGGGCGGGGCAAGAGACCCAGTACTTC. Encoded protein: CASSQPGAGQETQYF.

This clonotype was seen repeatedly, ten times or more. The chain couples TRBV19 to TRBJ1-5; D might be TRBD1 (5 bases). The CDR3 covers 17 residues. V gave up 6 bases and J gave up 3 bases, with 21 bases separating them. CDR1 is LNHDA and CDR2 is SQIVND in the germline V gene (reference sequence). This CDR3 reads CASRTTAFSPVNQPQHF. As DNA, the CDR3 is TGTGCCAGTAGGACGACAGCGTTCTCCCCCGTCAATCAGCCCCAGCATTTT.

This clonotype has more than one count but fewer than ten. Given a much more abundant clone one base away, this may be a read error. This chain joins TRBV7-3 and TRBJ1-1, with D perhaps matching TRBD1 (6 bases). The CDR3 runs to 15 residues. The germline V gene has CDR1 SGHTA and CDR2 FQGTGA. The CDR3 is CASSLGRGAYTEACF. CDR3 sequence (DNA): TGTGCCAGCAGCTTAGGTCGGGGGGCCTACACTGAAGCTTGCTTT.

This clonotype has a count of ten or more. The chain recombines TRBV6-5 with TRBJ2-7; D is perhaps TRBD1 or TRBD2 (5 bases each). V lost 0 bases and J 2 bases, leaving 11 bases between the germline ends. Germline CDR1 reads MNHEY; CDR2 reads SVGAGI. This CDR3 is 15 amino acids long. CDR3 DNA: TGTGCCAGCAGTTACTCTGGGACGGTTCCCTACGAGCAGTACTTC. It translates to CASSYSGTVPYEQYF.

The chain couples TRBV11-2 to TRBJ1-2; 7 bases are shared with TRBD1. The V gene end was trimmed by 2 bases and the J gene end by 8 bases; junction bases not matched to a gene: 11. CDR1 SGHAT and CDR2 FQNNGV come from the germline V gene. The CDR3 loop spans 15 amino acids. CDR3 nucleotides: TGTGCCAGCAGCTTACGACAGGGAATAGGTCAGGGCTACACCTTC. It codes for CASSLRQGIGQGYTF. The complete variable domain, with remaining parts taken from reference TRBV11-2 and TRBJ1-2, reads EAGVAQSPRYKIIEKRQSVAFWCNPISGHATLYWYQQILGQGPKLLIQFQNNGVVDDSQLPKDRFSAERLKGVDSTLKIQPAKLEDSAVYLCASSLRQGIGQGYTFGSGTRLTVV.

This clonotype has ten or more counts. The V gene is TRBV7-2, the J gene TRBJ2-3, with D uncertain. V gave up 2 bases and J gave up 10 bases, with 10 bases separating them. Germline V CDR1 and CDR2: SGHTA, FQGNSA. The CDR3 totals 12 residues. CDR3 amino acids: CASSLMGFAQYF. Written as DNA, the CDR3 is TGTGCCAGCAGCTTAATGGGGTTCGCGCAGTATTTT.

This clonotype was recorded many times. The V call is TRBV20-1, the J call TRBJ1-1; 10 bases are shared with TRBD1. This CDR3 comprises 14 residues. Germline assignment: CDR1 DFQATT and CDR2 SNEGSKA (reference sequence). Trimming at V came to 6 bases and at J to 5 bases, leaving 9 bases not matched to a gene. The CDR3 region is CSANDRGRKTEAFF. DNA for the CDR3: TGCAGTGCAAACGACAGGGGGCGAAAAACTGAAGCTTTCTTT.

Details on this clonotype: A much larger clonotype is one base distant, so this may be a read error. The chain joins TRBV28 to TRBJ1-1, with D possibly being TRBD1 (5 bases). Germline V CDR1 and CDR2: MDHEN, SYDVKM. This CDR3 spans 14 amino acids. Trimming left V 5 bases short and J 4 bases short, with 14 bases between. The CDR3 sequence is CASSPWTTSTEAFF. CDR3 DNA sequence: TGTGCCAGCAGTCCCTGGACAACCAGCACTGAAGCTTTCTTT.

This sequence joins TRBV6-1 and TRBJ1-2; a possible D gene is TRBD1 (6 bases). This CDR3 spans 14 amino acids. Trimming took off 6 bases at V and 4 bases at J, with 15 bases between the two ends. Per the germline V gene, CDR1 is MNHNS and CDR2 is SASEGT. CDR3 protein: CASRSTGIVYGYTF. Here the CDR3 DNA reads TGTGCCAGCAGGAGTACAGGGATCGTCTATGGCTACACCTTC.

This clonotype was seen repeatedly, ten times or more. The chain carries TRBV12-3 or TRBV12-4 and TRBJ2-7; TRBD2 might be the D (6 bases). The CDR3 sequence is 13 residues long. Trimming left V 8 bases short and J 2 bases short, with 13 bases between. The CDR3 sequence: CASARGAAYEQYF. As DNA, the CDR3 is TGTGCCAGCGCGCGCGGGGCCGCCTACGAGCAGTACTTC.

At least ten counts were recorded for this clonotype. The V gene is TRBV28, the J gene TRBJ1-2; TRBD1 matches at 8 bases. The germline CDR1 and CDR2 sequences are MDHEN and SYDVKM. V gave up 3 bases and J gave up 14 bases; unmatched junction bases: 14. This CDR3 has 14 amino acids. CDR3 DNA sequence: TGTGCCAGCAGTTTGATGGTGGTGGACAGGGAAGAAACCTTC. Residues: CASSLMVVDREETF.

Many counts were recorded for this clonotype. The gene calls are TRBV15 and TRBJ2-7; TRBD2 aligns across 15 bases. The CDR3 spans 17 residues. The V gene end was trimmed by 5 bases and the J gene end by 4 bases; junction bases not matched to a gene: 9. The V gene's germline CDR1 is LNHNV and CDR2 YYDKDF (reference sequence). The CDR3 loop reads CATSAGLAGGNWYEQYF. The DNA for the CDR3 is TGTGCCACCAGCGCGGGACTAGCGGGGGGCAATTGGTACGAGCAGTACTTC.

This clonotype occurred many times. This chain uses TRBV11-2 with TRBJ1-2, with D uncertain. The CDR3 is made up of 12 amino acids. Trimming took 4 bases from V and 2 from J, leaving 5 bases between them. Germline loops: CDR1 SGHAT, CDR2 FQNNGV. The CDR3 here is CASSSTNYGYTF. The CDR3 nucleotides read TGTGCCAGCAGCTCGACAAACTATGGCTACACCTTC.

The chain employs TRBV28 and TRBJ2-7; 8 bases line up with TRBD2. Germline V lookup: CDR1 MDHEN, CDR2 SYDVKM. The CDR3 runs 17 residues. V lost 6 bases, J lost 2 bases, and 15 bases stayed unmatched. CDR3 region: CASSSLGGRGDPYEQYF. DNA for the CDR3: TGTGCCAGCAGCTCCCTCGGCGGGCGGGGGGACCCCTACGAGCAGTACTTC.

This clonotype has at least ten counts. The chain couples TRBV20-1 to TRBJ2-7; D remains ambiguous. Germline V gene data show CDR1 as DFQATT and CDR2 as SNEGSKA (reference sequence). CDR3 length: 12 amino acids. V gave up 5 bases and J gave up 2 bases, with 10 bases separating them. The CDR3 nucleotides read TGCAGTGCTCCTGGACGGACCTACGAGCAGTACTTC. Encoded protein: CSAPGRTYEQYF.

This clonotype was seen repeatedly, ten times or more. The rearrangement joins TRBV6-5 to TRBJ2-5, with D possibly being TRBD2 (6 bases). V was clipped by 3 bases and J by 7 bases, with 12 bases between them. The CDR3 runs 13 residues. Per germline, CDR1 MNHEY and CDR2 SVGAGI. The CDR3 sequence is CASSYSGRRTQYF. In nucleotides, the CDR3 is TGTGCCAGCAGTTATTCAGGGAGGAGGACCCAGTACTTC.

The table lists this clonotype with a few counts. This could be a read error, since a much larger clone is one nucleotide away. The chain combines TRBV28 with TRBJ2-7, with D perhaps TRBD1 (6 bases). V dropped 4 bases and J dropped 5 bases, with 21 bases sitting between them. The germline CDR1 and CDR2 sequences are MDHEN and SYDVKM. CDR3 length: 16 amino acids. The CDR3 nucleotides are TGTGCCAGCAGTTCCCCCGGGACATGGGGCGCAGACGAGCAGTACTTC. It is translated as CASSSPGTWGADEQYF.

This clonotype was seen repeatedly, ten times or more. V and J are TRBV5-1 and TRBJ2-7, with a tentative D call TRBD1 (5 bases). The CDR3 length is 14 residues. Trimming took off 1 base at V and 5 bases at J, with 13 bases between the two ends. Germline V gives CDR1 SGHRS, CDR2 YFSETQ. The CDR3 loop reads CASSLMQGGNEQYF. The CDR3 DNA follows: TGCGCCAGCAGCTTGATGCAGGGTGGCAACGAGCAGTACTTC.

This clonotype was counted at least ten times. V and J are TRBV20-1 and TRBJ1-1; D gene uncertain. CDR1 and CDR2 from the germline V gene are DFQATT and SNEGSKA (reference sequence). The length of the CDR3 is 13 residues. V shed 1 base and J shed 1 base, with 7 bases lying between them. CDR3 nucleotides: TGCAGTGCTAGAGGAGCAGGGAACACTGAAGCTTTCTTT. It codes for CSARGAGNTEAFF.